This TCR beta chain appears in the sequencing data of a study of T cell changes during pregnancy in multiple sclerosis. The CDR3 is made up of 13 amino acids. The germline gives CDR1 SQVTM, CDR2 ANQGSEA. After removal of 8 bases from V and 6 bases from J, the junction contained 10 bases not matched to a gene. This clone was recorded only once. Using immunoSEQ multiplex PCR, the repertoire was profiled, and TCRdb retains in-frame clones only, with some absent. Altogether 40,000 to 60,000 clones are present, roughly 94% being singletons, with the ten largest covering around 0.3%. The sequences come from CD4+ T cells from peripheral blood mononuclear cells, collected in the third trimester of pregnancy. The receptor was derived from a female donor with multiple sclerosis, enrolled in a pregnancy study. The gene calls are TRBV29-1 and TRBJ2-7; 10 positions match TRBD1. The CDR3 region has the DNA TGCAGCACACAAAAGACAGGGGGCTCCGAGCAGTACTTC. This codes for CSTQKTGGSEQYF.